This T cell receptor (beta chain) was profiled in a study of PD-1 blockade in classical Hodgkin lymphoma (dated by TCRdb to the early 2020s). Broadly, across the study: Nivolumab dosing was 3 mg/kg intravenously every 2 weeks, continuing until either disease progression or unacceptable toxicity. A peripheral blood immune signature of response to PD-1 blockade in classical Hodgkin lymphoma was defined using TCR beta sequencing and CyTOF.

Reading the label with the study, this specimen's time point is: cycle 2 day 1 (C2D1) of nivolumab. Relapse after autologous stem cell transplantation had occurred in all trial patients, and cohorts A, B and C were distinguished by prior brentuximab vedotin exposure. The trial cohort included 55 to 65 patients with relapsed/refractory classical Hodgkin lymphoma, and each patient had a best overall response of complete response, partial response or progressive disease. Trial patients were treated with single-agent nivolumab in the multi-cohort phase II CheckMate 205 trial. An independent review committee assessed best overall response by applying the 2007 International Working Group response criteria. Trial PBMCs were obtained immediately prior to nivolumab initiation (C1D1) and on therapy at cycle 2 day 1 and cycle 4 day 1. Peripheral blood was collected in 8 mL Vacutainer Cell Preparation Tubes, from which PBMCs were isolated by centrifugation and then cryopreserved.

The cysteine opens and the phenylalanine closes a CDR3 of 15 amino acids. Of the read, only the CDR3 DNA is kept; its 45 bases are in frame from base 1. CDR1 SGHVS and CDR2 FQNEAQ are derived from the germline V gene. Trimming removed 3 bases from V and 12 bases from J; the gene matches leave 11 bases unexplained. Study-level results and caveats: Lower diversity was seen in patients whose nivolumab began less than 1 year after ASCT, and these patients were left out of later analyses so that immune reconstitution would not confound the results. Only a single clinical trial cohort was studied, and what caused the repertoire differences, possibly disease activity or prior therapy, remained undefined. Newly diagnosed patients were reported to have lower baseline TCR diversity than healthy donors, and relapsed/refractory patients were reported to have lower baseline TCR diversity still. By C4D1, a significant rise was seen in CD4+ TCR diversity but not in CD8+ TCR diversity (p=0.0027 vs p=0.16), and the rise was most apparent among complete responders (p=0.02). Among trial patients, those achieving complete response had baseline diversity similar to that of newly diagnosed patients, while diversity was significantly lower in partial responders and progressors.

Genomic DNA was extracted with the Qiagen DNeasy kit from unsorted PBMCs and from negatively selected CD4+ and CD8+ fractions. TCR beta CDR3 regions were amplified by immunoSEQ multiplex PCR using primers annealing to V and J segments. Amplification bias was minimized using a synthetic immune receptor repertoire, and residual bias was removed computationally after sequencing. Under the source paper's analysis protocol: Custom Python scripts were used to quantify repertoire diversity as the Shannon entropy index. Unsorted, CD4+ and CD8+ repertoires were examined separately, except in combined analyses, for which CD4+ and CD8+ sequences were merged in silico. Clonal expansion was defined as a frequency increase of at least 2-fold after treatment compared with C1D1, and clones undetected at baseline were assigned a pseudocount of 0.5. Singleton clones were defined as clones with 0 or 1 copy at C1D1, and non-singleton clones were defined as clones with 2 or more copies. By matching protein sequences in sorted samples from the same patient, clones expanded in unsorted samples were annotated as CD4+, CD8+ or unknown. Wilcoxon tests on paired samples were used to test diversity changes from C1D1 to C4D1. The immuneACCESS repertoire file appears here via TCRdb, limited to in-frame rearrangements. These files lack a portion of the clones; in checked studies, under half of the deficit traces to unresolved V genes, and the cause of the others is not known. The V and J calls and clone size are taken from that table; D and trimming were inferred from the DNA. The sample profile shows 84,000 or so clones; 80% to 95% of them were found once. The top ten clonotypes cover roughly 3% of the sample.

This clone came up once. The antigen it recognizes is unknown. No base quality values were provided; no much bigger clone lies one nucleotide off. The sequence is built from TRBV7-8 and TRBJ2-7, and TRBD2 aligns with 13 junction nucleotides. The source of this sequence is a human donor with classical Hodgkin lymphoma. Sequencing used peripheral blood mononuclear cells (PBMCs), obtained before the second cycle of nivolumab. The CDR3 region reads CASSLETPGTSGTYF. Read as DNA, the sequence is TGTGCCAGCAGCTTGGAGACTCCCGGGACTAGCGGGACGTACTTC.